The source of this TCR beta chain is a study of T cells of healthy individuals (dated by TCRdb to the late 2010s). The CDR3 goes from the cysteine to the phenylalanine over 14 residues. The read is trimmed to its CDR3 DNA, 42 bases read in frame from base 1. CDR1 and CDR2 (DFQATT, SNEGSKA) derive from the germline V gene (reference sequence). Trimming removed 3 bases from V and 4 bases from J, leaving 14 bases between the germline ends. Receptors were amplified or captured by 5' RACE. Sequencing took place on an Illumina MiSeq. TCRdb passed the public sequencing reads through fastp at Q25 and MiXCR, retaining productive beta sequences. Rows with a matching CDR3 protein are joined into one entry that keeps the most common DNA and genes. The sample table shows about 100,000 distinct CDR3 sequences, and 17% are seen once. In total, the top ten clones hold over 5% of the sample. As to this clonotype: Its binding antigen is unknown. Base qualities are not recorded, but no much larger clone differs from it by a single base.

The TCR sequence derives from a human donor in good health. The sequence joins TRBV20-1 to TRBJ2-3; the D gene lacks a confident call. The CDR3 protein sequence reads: CSARSGLMADTQYF. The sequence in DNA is TGCAGTGCTAGGTCTGGGTTGATGGCAGATACGCAGTATTTT.